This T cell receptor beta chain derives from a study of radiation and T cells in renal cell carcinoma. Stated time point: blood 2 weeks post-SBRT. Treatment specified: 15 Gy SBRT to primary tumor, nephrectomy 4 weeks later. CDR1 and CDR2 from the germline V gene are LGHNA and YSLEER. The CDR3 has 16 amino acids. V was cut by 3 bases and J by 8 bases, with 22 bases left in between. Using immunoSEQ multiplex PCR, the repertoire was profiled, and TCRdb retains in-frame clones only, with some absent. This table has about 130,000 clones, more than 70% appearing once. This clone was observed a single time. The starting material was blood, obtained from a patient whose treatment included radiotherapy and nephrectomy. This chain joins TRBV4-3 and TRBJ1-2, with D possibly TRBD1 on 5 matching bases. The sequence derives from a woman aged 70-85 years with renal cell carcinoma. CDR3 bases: TGCGCCAGCAGCCACGACCTACAGAGGGGCGCGAGGGGCTACACCTTC. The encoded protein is CASSHDLQRGARGYTF.